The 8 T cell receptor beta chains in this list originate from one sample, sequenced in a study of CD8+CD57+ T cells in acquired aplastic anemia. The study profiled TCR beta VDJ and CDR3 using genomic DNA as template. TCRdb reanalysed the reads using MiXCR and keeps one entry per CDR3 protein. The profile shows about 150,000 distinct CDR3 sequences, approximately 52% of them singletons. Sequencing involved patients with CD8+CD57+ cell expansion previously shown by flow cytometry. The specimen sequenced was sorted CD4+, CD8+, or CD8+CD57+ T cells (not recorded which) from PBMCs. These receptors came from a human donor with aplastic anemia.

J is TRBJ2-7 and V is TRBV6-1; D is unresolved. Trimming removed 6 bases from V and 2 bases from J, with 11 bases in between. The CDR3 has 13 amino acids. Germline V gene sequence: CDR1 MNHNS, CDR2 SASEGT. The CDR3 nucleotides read TGTGCCAGCAGCTCTCAGCTGCCCTACGAGCAGTACTTC. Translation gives CASSSQLPYEQYF.

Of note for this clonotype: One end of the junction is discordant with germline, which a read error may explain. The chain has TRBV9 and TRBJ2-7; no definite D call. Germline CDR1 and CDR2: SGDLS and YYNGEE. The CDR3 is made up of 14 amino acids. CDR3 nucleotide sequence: TGTACCAGCAGTTTTTCGCAGGATCTCAACGAGCAGTACTTC. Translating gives CTSSFSQDLNEQYF.

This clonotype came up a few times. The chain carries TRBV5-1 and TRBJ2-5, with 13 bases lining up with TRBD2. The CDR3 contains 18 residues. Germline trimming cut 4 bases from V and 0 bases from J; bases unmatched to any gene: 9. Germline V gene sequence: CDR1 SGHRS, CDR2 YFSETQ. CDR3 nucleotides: TGCGCCAGCAGCATCGGACTAGCGGGGGCCTCGTACCAAGAGACCCAGTACTTC. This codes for CASSIGLAGASYQETQYF.

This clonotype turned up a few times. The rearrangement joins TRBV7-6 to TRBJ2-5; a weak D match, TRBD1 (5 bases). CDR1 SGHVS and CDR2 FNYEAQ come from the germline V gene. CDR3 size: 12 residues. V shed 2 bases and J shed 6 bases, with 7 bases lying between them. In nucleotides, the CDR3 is TGTGCCAGCAGCTTAAAGGGGCAGACCCAGTACTTC. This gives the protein CASSLKGQTQYF. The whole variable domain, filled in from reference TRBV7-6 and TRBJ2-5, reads GAGVSQSPRYKVTKRGQDVALRCDPISGHVSLYWYRQALGQGPEFLTYFNYEAQQDKSGLPNDRFSAERPEGSISTLTIQRTEQRDSAMYRCASSLKGQTQYFGPGTRLLVL.

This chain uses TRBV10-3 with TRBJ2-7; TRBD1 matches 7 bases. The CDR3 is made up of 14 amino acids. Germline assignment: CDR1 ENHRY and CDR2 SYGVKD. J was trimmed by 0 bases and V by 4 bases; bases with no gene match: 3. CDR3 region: CAISGTGSSYEQYF. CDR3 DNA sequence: TGTGCCATCAGTGGGACAGGAAGCTCCTACGAGCAGTACTTC.

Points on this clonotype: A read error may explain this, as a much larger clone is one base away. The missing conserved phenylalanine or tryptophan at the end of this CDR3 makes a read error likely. As DNA, the CDR3 is TGCGCCAGCAGCCAACAACCCGGTGCAGCTTTCTCT. Residues: CASSQQPGAAFS. The rearrangement uses TRBV4-1 and TRBJ1-1, with unresolved D. Trimming took 2 bases from V and 10 from J, leaving 11 bases between them. The CDR3 contains 12 residues. Germline assignment: CDR1 MGHRA and CDR2 YSYEKL.

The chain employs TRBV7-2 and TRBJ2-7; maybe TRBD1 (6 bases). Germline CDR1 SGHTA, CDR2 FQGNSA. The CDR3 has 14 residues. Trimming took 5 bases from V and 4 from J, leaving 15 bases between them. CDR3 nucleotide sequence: TGTGCCAGCAGCGCTTCCAGGGGCAAATACGAGCAGTACTTC. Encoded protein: CASSASRGKYEQYF.

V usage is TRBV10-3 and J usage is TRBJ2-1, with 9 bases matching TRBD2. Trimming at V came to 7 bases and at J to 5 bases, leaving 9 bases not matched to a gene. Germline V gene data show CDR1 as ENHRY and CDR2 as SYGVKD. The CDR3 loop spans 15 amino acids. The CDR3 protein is CAITGGSSGNNEQFF. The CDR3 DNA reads TGTGCCATCACTGGGGGCTCTAGCGGGAACAATGAGCAGTTCTTC.